The sequence of this T cell receptor (beta chain) was determined in a study of cytomegalovirus exposure and HLA in healthy donors. Trimming removed 6 bases from V and 5 bases from J, with 7 bases in between. Germline-derived CDR1 and CDR2 are LNHDA and SQIVND (reference sequence). The CDR3 contains 11 residues. Findings and caveats of the study: Later on, analysis showed that most CMV-associated TCR beta chains appeared to be HLA-restricted. In a later analysis, TCR beta V- and J-gene trimming showed a link to a missense DCLRE1C variant. Reports indicated that the classifier achieved high specificity and sensitivity in diagnosing cytomegalovirus status.

In the case of this clone: Its target is not known. Other DNA variants within this sample encode the same CDR3.

Researchers ran the PCR with 60 Vbeta and 13 Jbeta primers. Method: immunoSEQ multiplex PCR; TCRdb's copy keeps in-frame clones and lacks some. The data contain roughly 170,000 clones, roughly 84% of them singletons. The gene calls are TRBV19 and TRBJ1-1; tentatively, D is TRBD1 (6 bases). Sequencing was done on a sample of PBMCs. The sequence came from a male donor in good health and CMV-seronegative. The CDR3 is CASSTGTEAFF. As DNA, the CDR3 is TGTGCCAGTAGCACAGGGACTGAAGCTTTCTTT.